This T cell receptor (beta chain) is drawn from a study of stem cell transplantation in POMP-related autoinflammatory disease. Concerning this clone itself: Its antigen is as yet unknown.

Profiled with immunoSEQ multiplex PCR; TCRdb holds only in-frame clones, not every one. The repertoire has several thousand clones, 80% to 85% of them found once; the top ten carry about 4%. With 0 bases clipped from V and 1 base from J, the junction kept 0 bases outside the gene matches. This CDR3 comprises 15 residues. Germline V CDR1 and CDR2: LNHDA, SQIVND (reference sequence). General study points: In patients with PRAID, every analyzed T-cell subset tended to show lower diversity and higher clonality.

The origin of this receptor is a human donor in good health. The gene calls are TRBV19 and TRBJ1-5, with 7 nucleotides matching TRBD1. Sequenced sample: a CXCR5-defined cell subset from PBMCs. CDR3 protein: CASSIEDRSNQPQHF. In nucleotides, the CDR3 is TGTGCCAGTAGTATAGAGGACAGGAGCAATCAGCCCCAGCATTTT. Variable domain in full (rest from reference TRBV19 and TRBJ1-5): DGGITQSPKYLFRKEGQNVTLSCEQNLNHDAMYWYRQDPGQGLRLIYYSQIVNDFQKGDIAEGYSVSREKKESFPLTVTSAQKNPTAFYLCASSIEDRSNQPQHFGDGTRLSIL.